In this sample, the clone carrying this T cell receptor (beta chain) turned up a few times. Its target is not known. Clones were read by immunoSEQ multiplex PCR, and TCRdb kept only the in-frame ones, dropping some. This table has 150,000 or so clones, around 90% appearing once. Germline loops: CDR1 SGDLS, CDR2 YYNGEE. The CDR3 is made up of 14 amino acids. V was trimmed by 2 bases and J by 6 bases, leaving 14 bases between them. These data are taken from a study of T cell responses to AZD1222 COVID-19 vaccine. Findings and limits, study-wide: Donors were mostly white British, more females; clonal diversity possibly underestimated. After the peak T cell response, and only then, were repertoires sampled. Spike-specific TCR breadth and depth grew following two AZD1222 doses.

The sample was peripheral blood, taken on day 0 of AZD1222 vaccination. This sequence was found in an adult in good health. The chain employs TRBV9 and TRBJ1-1, with TRBD1 as a possible D gene (5 bases). CDR3 region: CASSVRDWGSEAFF. The CDR3 DNA follows: TGTGCCAGCAGCGTTCGGGACTGGGGTTCTGAAGCTTTCTTT.